What follows is one T cell receptor (beta chain) and its context. The data stem from a study of blood T cell repertoires in COVID-19. Study information: Researchers got acute and convalescent COVID-19 samples from the United States, Italy and Spain. PBMCs, B-cell-depleted T cells, or T cells provided the cDNA or gDNA that made up the material.

Assay: immunoSEQ multiplex PCR; the TCRdb copy retains only in-frame clones and omits some. The profile shows more than 80,000 clones, about four fifths of them singletons. The CDR3 consists of 12 residues. V shed 6 bases and J shed 5 bases, with 9 bases lying between them. The V gene's germline CDR1 is SGHRS and CDR2 YFSETQ. Sequenced: peripheral blood. The rearrangement uses TRBV5-1 and TRBJ2-1; no reliable D call. The TCR sequence derives from a woman aged 55-69 years with acute or convalescent COVID-19. The CDR3 nucleotides are TGCGCCAGCACCGACTTGCACAATGAGCAGTTCTTC. Encoded protein: CASTDLHNEQFF. The entire variable domain, with the rest obtained from reference TRBV5-1 and TRBJ2-1, is as follows: KAGVTQTPRYLIKTRGQQVTLSCSPISGHRSVSWYQQTPGQGLQFLFEYFSETQRNKGNFPGRFSGRQFSNSRSEMNVSTLELGDSALYLCASTDLHNEQFFGPGTRLTVL.